This T cell receptor (beta chain) is from a study of blood T cells in healthy people across ages. It was with a sample-barcoded 5' primer and a J-beta primer mix that a second PCR of roughly 6 to 12 cycles was run. TCRdb re-called the 5' RACE reads with MiXCR, one entry per CDR3 protein. This sample has some 930,000 distinct CDR3 sequences, with almost 30% found just once. V lost 6 bases and J 3 bases, leaving 14 bases between the germline ends. Germline CDR1 reads MNHEY; CDR2 reads SVGAGI. This CDR3 is 14 amino acids long. Total RNA extraction produced at least 6 micrograms (per sample) for the study. These data were also filed under a second study, of T cells of mothers and their children.

This sequence originates from a woman aged 40 to 50 in good health. J is TRBJ1-1 and V is TRBV6-5, with D perhaps matching TRBD1 (5 bases). The specimen sequenced was blood. The CDR3 loop is CASRPPGPHTEAFF. CDR3 nucleotides: TGTGCCAGCAGGCCTCCGGGACCTCACACTGAAGCTTTCTTT.